This T cell receptor beta chain was identified in a study of brain metastases from non-small cell lung cancer. General observations from the study: Expanded T-cell clones appeared in 55% to 75% of brain metastases over primaries. TCR repertoires overlapped largely between brain metastases and matched primaries. Fewer infiltrating T cells were found in brain metastases than primaries.

The repertoire was sequenced with immunoSEQ multiplex PCR; TCRdb's copy has only in-frame clones and lacks some. The table shows 1,500 or so clones, with about 85% occurring only once. Concerning this clone: Its antigen remains unknown.

Germline V CDR1 and CDR2: SQVTM, ANQGSEA. The CDR3 runs 14 residues. V dropped 3 bases and J dropped 11; count of bases not matched to a gene: 13. The TCR originated in a donor at least 40 years old with non-small cell lung cancer. Material: primary lung tumor tissue. This chain connects TRBV29-1 to TRBJ1-2; 9 positions match TRBD1. The CDR3 loop is CSVELPGQGAWYTF. CDR3 coding DNA: TGCAGCGTTGAGCTACCGGGACAGGGAGCTTGGTACACCTTC.